This T cell receptor (beta chain) was sequenced during a study of blood T cell repertoires in COVID-19. Background on the study: Sources were T cells, B-cell-depleted T cells, or PBMCs; the material itself was cDNA or gDNA.

The CDR3 length is 12 residues. Germline V CDR1 and CDR2: WNHNN, SYGVQD (reference sequence). V was cut by 4 bases and J by 10 bases, with 8 bases left in between. Per the original data handling: Amplifying reference gene primers gave estimates of nucleated cell counts. Libraries were prepared by immunoSEQ multiplex PCR; TCRdb keeps only in-frame clonotypes and omits some of them. Clonal size and the V and J genes are those of that table, whereas D and trimming came from the DNA. The sample contains 380,000 or so clones, approximately 88% of which appear only once. The origin of this receptor is a man between 40 and 49 years old with acute or convalescent COVID-19. This chain uses TRBV10-1 with TRBJ1-6; D is unclear. The specimen sequenced was peripheral blood. The CDR3 loop is CASSGGRSPLHF. The CDR3 coding sequence is TGCGCCAGCAGTGGCGGGAGGTCACCCCTCCACTTT.